Below, one TCR beta chain is given with its context. Its antigen is unidentified. The germline gives CDR1 LNHDA, CDR2 SQIVND (reference sequence). CDR3 length equals 17 residues. The V gene lost 2 bases and the J gene lost 3 bases, with 19 bases spanning the gap. These data come from a study of Ad26.COV2.S vaccination and SARS-CoV-2 variants. Across the whole study: Each vaccinee took Ad26.COV2.S intramuscularly, once or twice 56 days apart.

General observations from the study: Reportedly, spike-specific CD8+ and CD4+ T cell responses achieved substantial breadth once vaccination had taken place.

Documented treatment: roughly 20 received Ad26.COV2.S at low or high dose, single or two shots; 5 received placebo; per-sample allocation not given. Following the first vaccine or placebo injection, samples were taken on day 63. The donor was a Boston adult aged 18-55 years. Libraries were prepared by immunoSEQ multiplex PCR; TCRdb keeps only in-frame clonotypes and omits some of them. The table has some 340,000 clones, around 83% seen once. Material: peripheral blood, obtained in a trial of Ad26.COV2.S vaccine versus placebo. This receptor was obtained from a person between 18 and 65 years old who received the Ad26.COV2.S COVID-19 vaccine or a placebo. The chain recombines TRBV19 with TRBJ1-1, with D tentatively TRBD1 (5 bases). CDR3 nucleotide sequence: TGTGCCAGTAGTATAAAGCGTCGGACCCCGGGGGACACTGAAGCTTTCTTT. This gives the protein CASSIKRRTPGDTEAFF.